The rows below give T cell receptor beta chains drawn from one sample of a study of T cell responses to AZD1222 COVID-19 vaccine. Sequencing used immunoSEQ multiplex PCR; TCRdb keeps in-frame clones, though not all of them. The data hold 100,000 to 150,000 clones, with over 75% observed a single time. The source was peripheral blood, collected on day 0 of AZD1222 vaccination. The receptors were gathered from an adult in good health. The CDR3 runs from the conserved cysteine through the conserved F or W. The order of the fields is D gene, clone size, J gene, V gene, CDR3 DNA, CDR3 protein. A D gene is named only where the DNA matches it firmly. Rows give clone size only sometimes, using once, few, many, or a class for an expanded clone.

- | few | TRBJ2-3 | TRBV27 | TGTGCCAGCAGTTCCGAAACAGATACGCAGTATTTT | CASSSETDTQYF
- | - | TRBJ2-7 | TRBV30 | TGTGCCTGGATGGGGACGCCAACCTACGAGCAGTACTTC | CAWMGTPTYEQYF
- | - | TRBJ2-1 | TRBV6-4 | TGTGCCAGCCCGATGGGGCCTTGGGGCAATGAGCAGTTCTTC | CASPMGPWGNEQFF
- | - | TRBJ2-7 | TRBV6-1 | TGTGCCAGCAGTGATGGGCAGGGAGTCTACGAGCAGTACTTC | CASSDGQGVYEQYF
- | - | TRBJ2-1 | TRBV5-5 | TGTGCCAGCAGCTTGGGTGCGGGATCCTACAATGAGCAGTTCTTC | CASSLGAGSYNEQFF
- | - | TRBJ2-6 | TRBV6-5 | TGTGCCAGTGGCGTAAGGGGGGCCAACGTCCTGACTTTC | CASGVRGANVLTF
- | - | TRBJ2-2 | TRBV12-5 | TGTGCTAGTGGTTTGGTTACGGTGAACACCGGGGAGCTGTTTTTT | CASGLVTVNTGELFF
TRBD1 | - | TRBJ1-5 | TRBV19 | TGTGCCAGTAGGACAGGGTGGGATCAGCCCCAGCATTTT | CASRTGWDQPQHF
TRBD1 | - | TRBJ1-1 | TRBV3-1/TRBV3-2 | TGTGCCAGCAGCCAAAGACAGGGGGACACTGAAGCTTTCTTT | CASSQRQGDTEAFF
- | - | TRBJ1-2 | TRBV13 | TGTGCCAGCGCACAAACCTACCGGGAATCTAACTATGGCTACACCTTC | CASAQTYRESNYGYTF
- | - | TRBJ1-6 | TRBV11-2 | TGTGCCAGCAGCTTAATAAGGGACTCTCAGGATAATTCACCCCTCCACTTT | CASSLIRDSQDNSPLHF
- | - | TRBJ2-7 | TRBV3-1/TRBV3-2 | TGTGCCAGCAGCCTTTCCAGCCGTCGGCGCTCCTACGAGCAGTACTTC | CASSLSSRRRSYEQYF
- | - | TRBJ2-5 | TRBV6-2/TRBV6-3 | TGTGCCAGCAGTTTCTTGGGGGCAGGCCAAGAGACCCAGTACTTC | CASSFLGAGQETQYF
- | - | TRBJ1-1 | TRBV30 | TGTGCCTGGAGCTATGATGACACTGAAGCTTTCTTT | CAWSYDDTEAFF
- | - | TRBJ2-5 | TRBV7-2 | TGTGCCAGCAGCTTAATGGGGGGAGGTGAGACCCAGTACTTC | CASSLMGGGETQYF
- | - | TRBJ1-1 | TRBV11-3 | TGTGCCAGCAGCTTACGGCTGGGGTTAACTGAAGCTTTCTTT | CASSLRLGLTEAFF
- | - | TRBJ1-2 | TRBV10-3 | TGTGCCATCAGTGAATACAGGGCTCTTAACTATGGCTACACCTTC | CAISEYRALNYGYTF
TRBD2 | - | TRBJ2-3 | TRBV2 | TGTGCCAGCAGTTTCGGGGGGGGCACAGATACGCAGTATTTT | CASSFGGGTDTQYF
- | once | TRBJ1-5 | TRBV24-1 | TGTGCCACCAGTGGCTGGGGGCACGATCAGCCCCAGCATTTT | CATSGWGHDQPQHF
- | once | TRBJ1-2 | TRBV4-1 | TGCGCCAGCAGCCAAGAGGTGAGGGCCCTGTTCTATGGCTACACCTTC | CASSQEVRALFYGYTF
- | - | TRBJ1-2 | TRBV3-1/TRBV3-2 | TGTGCCAGCAGCCAAGACCACTCGACGGGCTATGGCTACACCTTC | CASSQDHSTGYGYTF
- | - | TRBJ1-4 | TRBV6-5 | TGTGCCAGCACCCTACACGAAAAACTGTTTTTT | CASTLHEKLFF
- | many | TRBJ1-2 | TRBV19 | TGTGCCAGTAGTGTCGCGGTCCCCAGGGGATATGGCTACACCTTC | CASSVAVPRGYGYTF
- | - | TRBJ1-1 | TRBV4-2 | TGTGCCAGCAGCCAGGAAGGACAGATGAACACTGAAGCTTTCTTT | CASSQEGQMNTEAFF
- | - | TRBJ2-5 | TRBV12-3/TRBV12-4 | TGTGCCAGCAGTTTTTTACTAGGGGAGACCCAGTACTTC | CASSFLLGETQYF
- | - | TRBJ2-7 | TRBV4-3 | TGCGCCAGCAGCCAAGGGAGAAGCCCTTCATCCTCCTACGAGCAGTACTTC | CASSQGRSPSSSYEQYF
- | - | TRBJ2-7 | TRBV21-1 | TGTGCCAGCAGCAAAGACGGTCCCTACGAGCAGTACTTC | CASSKDGPYEQYF
TRBD1 | - | TRBJ1-5 | TRBV30 | TGTGCCTGGGCGGGACAGGGGAATCAGCCCCAGCATTTT | CAWAGQGNQPQHF
- | - | TRBJ1-2 | TRBV25-1 | TGTGCCAGCAGTGAGGCAAGCTACACCTTC | CASSEASYTF
TRBD2 | - | TRBJ2-1 | TRBV11-3 | TGTGCCAGCAGCGTCGGGACTAGGTACAATGAGCAGTTCTTC | CASSVGTRYNEQFF
- | - | TRBJ2-3 | TRBV7-9 | TGTGCCAGCAGCACCGTCGGGCGCACAGATACGCAGTATTTT | CASSTVGRTDTQYF
- | - | TRBJ2-1 | TRBV19 | TGTGCCAGTCAACCCCCGGCAAATGCCCAACGGCACAATGAGCAGTTCTTC | CASQPPANAQRHNEQFF
- | - | TRBJ2-6 | TRBV7-2 | TGTGCCAGCAGGCTTGGTAATTCTGGGGCCAACGTCCTGACTTTC | CASRLGNSGANVLTF
- | once | TRBJ2-7 | TRBV30 | TGTGCCTGGGAGCACAGGGTCTCCTACGAGCAGTACTTC | CAWEHRVSYEQYF
- | - | TRBJ1-1 | TRBV19 | TGTGCCAGTAGTATGGATCCGTCGACGGGCTTGGTCTTT | CASSMDPSTGLVF
- | once | TRBJ2-7 | TRBV13 | TGTGCCAGCAGCCGGTCGGGTTGGGGCTCCTACGAGCAGTACTTC | CASSRSGWGSYEQYF
TRBD2 | - | TRBJ2-3 | TRBV6-4 | TGTGCCAGCAGTGCACTAGCGGGGCGCCTAGATACGCAGTATTTT | CASSALAGRLDTQYF
- | - | TRBJ2-1 | TRBV7-3 | TGTGCCAGCAGCCCCCGGAAGAGCTCCTACAATGAGCAGTTCTTC | CASSPRKSSYNEQFF
- | - | TRBJ1-6 | TRBV11-3 | TGTGCCAGCAGCTTAGTACAGGGAGATAATTCACCCCTCCACTTT | CASSLVQGDNSPLHF
- | few | TRBJ1-1 | TRBV12-3/TRBV12-4 | TGTGCCAGCAGTGGACAAGAGAACACTGAAGCTTTCTTT | CASSGQENTEAFF
- | - | TRBJ2-7 | TRBV7-2 | TGTGCCAGCAGCTCAGGGGGGACAGCCCGCTCCTACGAGCAGTACTTC | CASSSGGTARSYEQYF
- | many | TRBJ2-1 | TRBV6-5 | TGTGCCAGCAGTTACTCGACCGGGGCCCCTTACAATGAGCAGTTCTTC | CASSYSTGAPYNEQFF
- | - | TRBJ1-2 | TRBV18 | TGTGCCAGCTCACCACAAGCTACACTCTCAGGGAAGAACTATGGCTACACCTTC | CASSPQATLSGKNYGYTF
- | once | TRBJ2-1 | TRBV5-1 | TGCGCCAGCCACCCCCGGAGGGACTTCCAGGATGAGCAGTTCTTC | CASHPRRDFQDEQFF
TRBD2 | - | TRBJ2-3 | TRBV10-3 | TGTGCCATCATGTCCGGACTAGCGGGACCCCGCACAGATACGCAGTATTTT | CAIMSGLAGPRTDTQYF
- | - | TRBJ1-2 | TRBV27 | TGTGCCAGCAGTTTATCAATCCCCAGGGTTGGGGGCTACACCTTC | CASSLSIPRVGGYTF